This T cell receptor beta chain was sequenced during a study of regulatory T cells in long-lasting Graves disease. At the level of the study: Duration of antithyroid drug therapy among newly diagnosed Graves' patients was under 3 months. Study findings and constraints: Persistent disease preferred TRBV28, TRBJ1-2 and TRBJ2-5. Public clonotype sharing was higher in persistent than newly diagnosed patients. Persistent Graves' patients showed less TCR diversity than newly diagnosed ones.

Sequencing libraries for TCR beta were prepared with iRepertoire HTBI primers and Arm-PCR of CDR3 regions. TCRdb reprocessed the multiplex PCR reads via MiXCR and lists one record per CDR3 protein. Of under 250,000 distinct CDR3 sequences detected, roughly 21% appear once; the ten largest clones hold approximately 15%. The time point: newly diagnosed GD, antithyroid drugs for less than 3 months. From RNA extracted from PBMCs, the TCR library was made. Germline CDR1 and CDR2: DFQATT and SNEGSKA (reference sequence). The CDR3 loop spans 14 amino acids. To note about this clonotype: Its antigen is undetermined. A read error may be the cause here, since a much bigger clone is one base away.

The starting material was peripheral blood mononuclear cells (PBMCs), obtained at new diagnosis, from a patient treated with antithyroid drugs. This TCR derives from a female donor with Graves disease. The rearrangement joins TRBV20-1 to TRBJ1-5; D unresolved. The CDR3, as DNA: TGCAGTGCTAGAGTGGTGAATAGCGATCAGCCCCAGCATTTT. Protein product: CSARVVNSDQPQHF.